These 5 T cell receptor beta chains were all obtained from the same sample, sequenced in a study of early T cells in non-severe SARS-CoV-2 infection (dated by TCRdb to the early 2020s). Libraries were built with 5' RACE. Sequenced on a NextSeq 500. TCRdb trimmed the raw reads at Q25, called clones with MiXCR and kept productive beta chains. Each entry is one CDR3 protein sequence, shown with its most common DNA and genes. This sample has about 64,000 distinct CDR3 sequences in its table, and over 4.5% of those were observed once. The top ten clones comprise under 6.5% of the sample. Material: whole blood. The receptors here all came from an adult who was a healthcare worker with PCR-confirmed SARS-CoV-2 infection or an uninfected control (not recorded which).

This clonotype was seen more than once but under ten times. The V and J genes are TRBV6-4 and TRBJ2-1; no firm D call. V shed 5 bases and J shed 10 bases, with 18 bases lying between them. Germline V lookup: CDR1 MRHNA, CDR2 SNTAGT. The CDR3 sequence is 14 residues long. Here the CDR3 DNA reads TGTGCCAGCAGTCTTTCATCCCAAAACGGCGAGCAGTTCTTC. Translated, it gives CASSLSSQNGEQFF.

This clonotype was observed many times. V and J are TRBV6-6 and TRBJ1-2; D may be TRBD1 (6 bases). Trimming took 0 bases from V and 8 from J, leaving 16 bases between them. In germline, CDR1 is MNHNY, CDR2 SVGAGI (reference sequence). This CDR3 comprises 15 residues. CDR3 in DNA: TGTGCCAGCAGTTACTCGATATTGTCGGGGGGCGGCTACACCTTC. This encodes CASSYSILSGGGYTF.

This clonotype was seen many times. This chain joins TRBV6-1 and TRBJ1-5; 7 bases fit TRBD1. The V gene's germline CDR1 is MNHNS and CDR2 SASEGT. V gave up 7 bases and J gave up 4 bases; unmatched junction bases: 13. This CDR3 has 16 amino acids. The CDR3 bases are TGTGCCAGCAACGTACCCGCAGGGGGAGGAAATCAGCCCCAGCATTTT. As protein: CASNVPAGGGNQPQHF.

In its sample, this clonotype was seen many times. DNA for the CDR3: TGTGCCAGCAGCCGAAGCCGCGGGACAGAGTCTGGAAACACCATATATTTT. Its protein is CASSRSRGTESGNTIYF. The chain uses TRBV6-1 and TRBJ1-3, with TRBD1 identical over 7 bases. Per germline, CDR1 MNHNS and CDR2 SASEGT. The CDR3 consists of 17 residues. Trimming removed 6 bases from V and 1 base from J; junction bases left unmatched: 12.

The rearrangement uses TRBV12-5 and TRBJ2-5, with 7 positions matching TRBD2. In germline, CDR1 is LGHNT, CDR2 FRNRAP. J lost 5 bases, V lost 5 bases, and 5 bases had no gene match. The CDR3 has 13 residues. The CDR3, as DNA: TGTGCTAGTGGTGAGGGAGGGTTGGAGACCCAGTACTTC. This gives the protein CASGEGGLETQYF.